This T cell receptor (beta chain) comes out of a study of OX40 agonist ivuxolimab in advanced cancers. About the study: The patients received ivuxolimab by intravenous route every 2 weeks at 0.01 to 10 mg/kg. Three dose-escalation patients had partial responses: one with hepatocellular carcinoma and two with cutaneous melanoma. Broader study findings: In general, CD8+ T cells held more expanded clones than CD4+ did, on average. Some nonresponders also had low normalized T-cell clonal expansion.

Germline-derived CDR1 and CDR2 are SGDLS and YYNGEE. The CDR3 consists of 14 residues. V was shortened by 4 bases and J by 0 bases, with 7 bases between the two germline ends. As for this clone: The antigen remains unidentified.

The protocol was immunoSEQ multiplex PCR, while the TCRdb copy is restricted to in-frame clones and leaves out a portion. The data hold some 40,000 clones, with roughly nine tenths observed a single time. The sample here was CD4+ or CD8+ T cells sorted from blood, taken in a trial of the OX40 agonist ivuxolimab. The TCR sequence derives from an adult with an advanced solid tumor such as melanoma, head and neck, liver or kidney cancer. The chain combines TRBV9 with TRBJ1-4; D remains ambiguous. The CDR3 coding sequence is TGTGCCAGCAGCCGGGGAGCAACTAATGAAAAACTGTTTTTT. It yields the protein CASSRGATNEKLFF.